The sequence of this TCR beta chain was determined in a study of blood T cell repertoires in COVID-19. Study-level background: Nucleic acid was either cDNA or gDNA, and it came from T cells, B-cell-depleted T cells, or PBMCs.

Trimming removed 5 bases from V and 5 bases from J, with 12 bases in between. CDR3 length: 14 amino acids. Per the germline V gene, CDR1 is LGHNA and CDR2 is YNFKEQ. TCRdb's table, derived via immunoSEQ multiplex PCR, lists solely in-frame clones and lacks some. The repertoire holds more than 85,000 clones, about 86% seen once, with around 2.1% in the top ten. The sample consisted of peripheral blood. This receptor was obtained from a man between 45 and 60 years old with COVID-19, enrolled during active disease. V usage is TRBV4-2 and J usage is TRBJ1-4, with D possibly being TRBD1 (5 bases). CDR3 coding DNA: TGTGCCAGCAGCGCCAGGGAGGGCAATGAAAAACTGTTTTTT. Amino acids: CASSAREGNEKLFF.